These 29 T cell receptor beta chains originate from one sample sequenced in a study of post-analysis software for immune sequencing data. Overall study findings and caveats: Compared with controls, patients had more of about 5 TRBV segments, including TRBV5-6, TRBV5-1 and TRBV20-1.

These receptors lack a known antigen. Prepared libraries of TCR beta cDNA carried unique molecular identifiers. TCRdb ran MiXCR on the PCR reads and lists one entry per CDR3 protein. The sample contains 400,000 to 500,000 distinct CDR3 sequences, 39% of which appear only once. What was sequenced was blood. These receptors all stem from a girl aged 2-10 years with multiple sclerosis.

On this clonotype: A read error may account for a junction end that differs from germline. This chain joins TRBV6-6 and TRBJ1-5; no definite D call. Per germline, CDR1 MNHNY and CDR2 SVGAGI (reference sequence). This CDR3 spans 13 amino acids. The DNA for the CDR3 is TGTGCCAGCAGTGACCTCGCCAATCGGCCCCAGCATTTT. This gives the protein CASSDLANRPQHF.

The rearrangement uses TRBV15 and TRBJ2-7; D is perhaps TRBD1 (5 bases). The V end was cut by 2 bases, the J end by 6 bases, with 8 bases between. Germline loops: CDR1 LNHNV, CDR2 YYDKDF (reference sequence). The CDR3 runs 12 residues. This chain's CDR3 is CATSRPGIEQYF. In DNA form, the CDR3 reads TGTGCCACCAGCAGACCAGGGATCGAGCAGTACTTC.

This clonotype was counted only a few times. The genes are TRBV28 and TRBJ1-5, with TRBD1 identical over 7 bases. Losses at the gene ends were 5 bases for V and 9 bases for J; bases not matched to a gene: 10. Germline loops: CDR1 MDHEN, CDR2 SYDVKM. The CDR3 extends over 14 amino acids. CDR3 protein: CASSPVTGARPQHF. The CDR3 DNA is TGTGCCAGCAGTCCAGTTACAGGGGCTAGGCCCCAGCATTTT.

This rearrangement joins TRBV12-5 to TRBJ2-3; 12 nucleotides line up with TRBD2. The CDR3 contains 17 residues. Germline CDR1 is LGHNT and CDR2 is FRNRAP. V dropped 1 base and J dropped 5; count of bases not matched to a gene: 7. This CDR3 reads CASGLGSSGRAGDTQYF. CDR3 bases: TGTGCTAGTGGTTTGGGGTCTAGCGGGAGGGCCGGAGATACGCAGTATTTT.

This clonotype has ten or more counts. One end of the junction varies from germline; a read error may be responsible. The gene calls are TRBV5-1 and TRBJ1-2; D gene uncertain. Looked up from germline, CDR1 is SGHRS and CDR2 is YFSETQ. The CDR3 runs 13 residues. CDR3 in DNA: TGTGCCAGCAGTTTAGGGAGAAACTATGGCTACACCTTC. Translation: CASSLGRNYGYTF.

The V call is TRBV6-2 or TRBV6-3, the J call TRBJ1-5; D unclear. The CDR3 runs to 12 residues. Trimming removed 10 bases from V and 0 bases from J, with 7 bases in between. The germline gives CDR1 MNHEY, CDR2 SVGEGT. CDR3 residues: CATRDSNQPQHF. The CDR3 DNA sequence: TGTGCCACCCGCGATAGCAATCAGCCCCAGCATTTT.

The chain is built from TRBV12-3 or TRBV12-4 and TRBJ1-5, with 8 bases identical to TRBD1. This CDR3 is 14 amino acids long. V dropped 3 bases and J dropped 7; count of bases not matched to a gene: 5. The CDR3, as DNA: TGTGCCAGCAGTTTCGCACAGGGGGACCAGCCCCAGCATTTT. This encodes CASSFAQGDQPQHF.

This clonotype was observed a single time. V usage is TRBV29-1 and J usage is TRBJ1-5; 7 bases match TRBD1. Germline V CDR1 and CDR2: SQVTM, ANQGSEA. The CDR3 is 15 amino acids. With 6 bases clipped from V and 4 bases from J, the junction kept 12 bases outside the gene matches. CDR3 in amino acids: CSVAPAGGSNQPQHF. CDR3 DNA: TGCAGCGTCGCCCCGGCAGGGGGATCGAATCAGCCCCAGCATTTT.

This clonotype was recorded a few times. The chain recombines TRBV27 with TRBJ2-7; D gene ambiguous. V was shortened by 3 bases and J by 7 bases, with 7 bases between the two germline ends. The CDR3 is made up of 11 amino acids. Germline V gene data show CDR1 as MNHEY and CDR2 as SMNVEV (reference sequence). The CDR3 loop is CASSFYGEQYF. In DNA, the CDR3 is TGTGCCAGCAGTTTCTATGGAGAGCAGTACTTC.

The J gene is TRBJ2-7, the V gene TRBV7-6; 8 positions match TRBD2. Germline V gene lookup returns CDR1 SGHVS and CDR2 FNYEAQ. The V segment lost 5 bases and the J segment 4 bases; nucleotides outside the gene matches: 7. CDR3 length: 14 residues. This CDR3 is CASSRTSSSYEQYF. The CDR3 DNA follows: TGTGCCAGCAGCCGGACTAGCTCCTCTTACGAGCAGTACTTC.

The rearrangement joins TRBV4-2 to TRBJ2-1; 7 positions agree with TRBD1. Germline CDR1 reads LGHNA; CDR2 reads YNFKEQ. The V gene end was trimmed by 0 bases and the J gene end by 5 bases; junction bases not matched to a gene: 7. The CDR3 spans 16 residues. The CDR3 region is CASSQDARGSHNEQFF. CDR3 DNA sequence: TGTGCCAGCAGCCAAGATGCCAGGGGGTCGCACAATGAGCAGTTCTTC.

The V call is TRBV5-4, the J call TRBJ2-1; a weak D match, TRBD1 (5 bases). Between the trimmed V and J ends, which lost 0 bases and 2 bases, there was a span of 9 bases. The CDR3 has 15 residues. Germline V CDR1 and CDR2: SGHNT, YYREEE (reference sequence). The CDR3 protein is CASSLDQGAYNEQFF. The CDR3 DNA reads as TGTGCCAGCAGCTTGGATCAGGGTGCCTACAATGAGCAGTTCTTC.

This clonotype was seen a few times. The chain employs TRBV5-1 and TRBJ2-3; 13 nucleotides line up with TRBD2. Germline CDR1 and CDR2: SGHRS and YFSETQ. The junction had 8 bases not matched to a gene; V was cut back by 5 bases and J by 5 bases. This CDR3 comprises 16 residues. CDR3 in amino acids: CASRRLAGGAEDTQYF. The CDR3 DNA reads TGCGCCAGCAGACGACTAGCGGGGGGCGCCGAAGATACGCAGTATTTT.

The CDR3 region has the DNA TGTGCCAGCAGTTACTCGGAGTTTTCCACGTTTGATACGCAGTATTTT. Amino acid sequence: CASSYSEFSTFDTQYF. The chain has TRBV6-2 or TRBV6-3 and TRBJ2-3, with D unclear. V lost 0 bases and J 6 bases, leaving 16 bases between the germline ends. CDR1 is MNHEY and CDR2 is SVGEGT in the germline V gene. The CDR3 contains 16 residues.

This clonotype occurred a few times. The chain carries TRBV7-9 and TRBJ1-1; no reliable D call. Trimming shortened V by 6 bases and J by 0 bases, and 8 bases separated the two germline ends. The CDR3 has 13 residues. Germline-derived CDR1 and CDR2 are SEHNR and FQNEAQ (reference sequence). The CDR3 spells CASSTDLNTEAFF. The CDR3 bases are TGTGCCAGCAGTACCGACCTGAACACTGAAGCTTTCTTT.

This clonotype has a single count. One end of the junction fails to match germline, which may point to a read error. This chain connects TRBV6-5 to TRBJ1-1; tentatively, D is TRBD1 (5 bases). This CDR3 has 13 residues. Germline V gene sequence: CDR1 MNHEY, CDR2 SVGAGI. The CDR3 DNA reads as TGTACCAGTAGCTTGGGACCGAGGGCTGAAGCTTTCTTT. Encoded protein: CTSSLGPRAEAFF.

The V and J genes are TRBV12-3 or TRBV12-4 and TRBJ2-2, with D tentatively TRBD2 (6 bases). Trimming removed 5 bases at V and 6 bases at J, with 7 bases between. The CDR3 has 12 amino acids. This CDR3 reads CASSTGAGELFF. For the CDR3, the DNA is TGTGCCAGCAGTACGGGAGCCGGGGAGCTGTTTTTT.

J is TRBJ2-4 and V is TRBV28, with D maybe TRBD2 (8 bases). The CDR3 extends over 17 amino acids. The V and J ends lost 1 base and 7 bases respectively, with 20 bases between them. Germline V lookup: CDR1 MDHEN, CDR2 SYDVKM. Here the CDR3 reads CASSLSPGLGGQNIQYF. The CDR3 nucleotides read TGTGCCAGCAGTTTATCCCCGGGACTAGGGGGACAGAACATTCAGTACTTC.

In DNA, the CDR3 is TGTGCCAGCTCGCCTGGGGAGGGGCATGAGCAGTTCTTC. As protein: CASSPGEGHEQFF. J is TRBJ2-1 and V is TRBV18; 7 bases are a match to TRBD2. The germline V gene has CDR1 KGHSH and CDR2 LQKENI. The CDR3 contains 13 residues. V shed 6 bases and J 8 bases; nucleotides not matched to a gene: 7.

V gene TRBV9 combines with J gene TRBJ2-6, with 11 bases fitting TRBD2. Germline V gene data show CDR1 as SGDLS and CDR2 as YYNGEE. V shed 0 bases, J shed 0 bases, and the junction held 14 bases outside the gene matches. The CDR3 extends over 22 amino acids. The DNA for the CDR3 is TGTGCCAGCAGCGTAGCATTGGGGGGTGGACTAGCGGGCTTCTCTGGGGCCAACGTCCTGACTTTC. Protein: CASSVALGGGLAGFSGANVLTF.

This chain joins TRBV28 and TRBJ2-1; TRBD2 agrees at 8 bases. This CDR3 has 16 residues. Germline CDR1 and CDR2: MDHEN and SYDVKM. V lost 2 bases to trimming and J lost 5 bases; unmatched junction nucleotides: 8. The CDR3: CASSLAVLAVHNEQFF. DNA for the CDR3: TGTGCCAGCAGTTTAGCGGTACTAGCGGTACACAATGAGCAGTTCTTC.

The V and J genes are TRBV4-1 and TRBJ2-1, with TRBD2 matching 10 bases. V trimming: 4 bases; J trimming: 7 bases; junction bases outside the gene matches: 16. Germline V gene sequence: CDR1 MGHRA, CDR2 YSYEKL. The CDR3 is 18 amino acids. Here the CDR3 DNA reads TGCGCCAGCAGCCCCCGCTGGGGGGTAGCGGGGGGCAGGAATGAGCAGTTCTTC. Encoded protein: CASSPRWGVAGGRNEQFF.

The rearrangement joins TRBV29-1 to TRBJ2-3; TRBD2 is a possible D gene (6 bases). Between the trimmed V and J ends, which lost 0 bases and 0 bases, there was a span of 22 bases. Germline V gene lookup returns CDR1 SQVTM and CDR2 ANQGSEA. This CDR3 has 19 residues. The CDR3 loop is CSVEDYYLTSGFSTDTQYF. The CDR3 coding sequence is TGCAGCGTTGAAGATTACTATCTTACGAGCGGGTTTAGCACAGATACGCAGTATTTT.

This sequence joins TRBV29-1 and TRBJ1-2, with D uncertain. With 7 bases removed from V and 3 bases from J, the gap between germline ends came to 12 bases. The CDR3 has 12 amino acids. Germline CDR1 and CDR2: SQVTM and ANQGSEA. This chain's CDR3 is CSALPDDYGYTF. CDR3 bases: TGCAGCGCCCTCCCTGATGACTATGGCTACACCTTC.

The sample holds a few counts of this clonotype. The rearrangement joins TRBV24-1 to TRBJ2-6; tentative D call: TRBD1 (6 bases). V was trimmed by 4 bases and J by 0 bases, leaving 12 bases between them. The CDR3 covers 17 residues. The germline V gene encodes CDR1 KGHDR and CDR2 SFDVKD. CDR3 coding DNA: TGTGCCACCAGTGACACGGACAGCTTCTCTGGGGCCAACGTCCTGACTTTC. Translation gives CATSDTDSFSGANVLTF.

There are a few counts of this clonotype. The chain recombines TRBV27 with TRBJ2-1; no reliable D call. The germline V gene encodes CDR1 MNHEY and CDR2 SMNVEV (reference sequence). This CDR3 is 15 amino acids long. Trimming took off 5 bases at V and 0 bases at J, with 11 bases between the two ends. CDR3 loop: CASSALPSSYNEQFF. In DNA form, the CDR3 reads TGTGCCAGCAGTGCTCTTCCTAGCTCCTACAATGAGCAGTTCTTC.

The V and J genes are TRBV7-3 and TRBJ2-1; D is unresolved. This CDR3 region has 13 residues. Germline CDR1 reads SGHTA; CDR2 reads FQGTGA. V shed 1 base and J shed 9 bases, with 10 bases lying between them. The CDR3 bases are TGTGCCAGCAGCTTAAGTCTCGTAGGTGAGCAGTTCTTC. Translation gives CASSLSLVGEQFF.

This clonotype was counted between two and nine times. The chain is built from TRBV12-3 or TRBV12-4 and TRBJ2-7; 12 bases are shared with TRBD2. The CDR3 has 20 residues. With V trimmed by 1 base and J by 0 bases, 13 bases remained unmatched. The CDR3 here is CASSLGDPGLAGLNSYEQYF. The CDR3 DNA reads TGTGCCAGCAGTTTAGGTGATCCGGGACTAGCGGGCTTGAACTCCTACGAGCAGTACTTC.

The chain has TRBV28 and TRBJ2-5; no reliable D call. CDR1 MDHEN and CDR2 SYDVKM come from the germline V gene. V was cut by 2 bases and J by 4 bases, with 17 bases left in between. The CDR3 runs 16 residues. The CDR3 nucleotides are TGTGCCAGCAGTTTAAGGCAGACCAGCCTCACAGAGACCCAGTACTTC. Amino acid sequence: CASSLRQTSLTETQYF.